This entry lists 25 T cell receptor beta chains sequenced from one sample in a study of T cell clonality in common variable immunodeficiency (dated by TCRdb to the mid-2010s). What the work shows at the level of the full study, not this receptor alone: Fewer deletions and N-nucleotide insertions were reportedly observed in CVID TCRbeta sequences, and highly modified clones with 13 or more V deletions were reportedly absent from CVID TCRbeta sequences.

Their antigen targets remain unknown. Library creation used the immunoSEQ multiplex PCR assay. TCRdb re-hosts the immuneACCESS table, in-frame sequences only. Its copies lack some clones; in the studies checked, an unresolved V gene accounts for under half of them, and the cause for the rest is not known. The sample has about 15,000 clones on record. The ten largest clones take up 4.9% of the sample. Sequencing input: peripheral blood mononuclear cells. All receptors derive from a human donor with common variable immunodeficiency.

Notes on this clone: The read ends 3 residues early relative to the CDR3; the germline J gene fills the gap. This chain joins TRBV2 and TRBJ1-3, with 9 bases that match TRBD1. The CDR3 spans 15 residues. The ends lost 4 bases at V and 0 bases at J; junction bases unmatched: 1. CDR1 is SNHLY and CDR2 is FYNNEI in the germline V gene. The CDR3 sequence: CASSAGQGSGNTIYF. CDR3 DNA (partial): TGTGCCAGCAGTGCGGGACAGGGCTCTGGAAACACC.

Comment on this clone: From the germline J gene comes the end of the CDR3, since the read stops 3 residues before it. This chain joins TRBV30 and TRBJ1-3; TRBD1 is a possible D gene (6 bases). V was trimmed by 0 bases and J by 6 bases, leaving 9 bases between them. The CDR3 spans 13 residues. Germline V gives CDR1 GTSNPN, CDR2 SVGIG (reference sequence). The CDR3 sequence is CAWSVGALNTIYF. CDR3 DNA, as far as it was read: TGTGCCTGGAGTGTGGGGGCCCTAAACACC.

Concerning this clone: The read comes to an end 3 residues before the CDR3 does, leaving the germline J gene to fill in the end. This rearrangement joins TRBV30 to TRBJ2-7; D not resolved. The V end was cut by 0 bases, the J end by 3 bases, with 15 bases between. Germline V lookup: CDR1 GTSNPN, CDR2 SVGIG (reference sequence). The CDR3 runs to 15 residues. The part of the CDR3 DNA that was read is TGTGCCTGGAGTGTACGTAGGGTTATCGACTACGAG. Translating gives CAWSVRRVIDYE. The full CDR3 reads CAWSVRRVIDYEQYF.

According to its frequency, this clone is medium-sized. From the germline J gene comes the end of the CDR3, since the read stops 3 residues before it. The rearrangement uses TRBV18 and TRBJ2-2, with a weak D call TRBD2 (5 bases). This CDR3 has 14 amino acids. V was trimmed by 4 bases and J by 5 bases, leaving 11 bases between them. Germline values: CDR1 KGHSH, CDR2 LQKENI. CDR3 amino acids: CASSLLEATGELFF. CDR3 DNA, as far as it was read: TGTGCCAGCTCACTACTAGAGGCGACCGGGGAG. The full variable domain, rest sourced from reference TRBV18 and TRBJ2-2, is NAGVMQNPRHLVRRRGQEARLRCSPMKGHSHVYWYRQLPEEGLKFMVYLQKENIIDESGMPKERFSAEFPKEGPSILRIQQVVRGDSAAYFCASSLLEATGELFFGEGSRLTVL.

Concerning this clone itself: With the read ending 3 residues before the CDR3 end, the germline J gene is used to fill in that end. The chain links TRBV18 to TRBJ2-5; the D is unclear. Trimming removed 3 bases at V and 1 base at J, with 9 bases between. The germline V gene has CDR1 KGHSH and CDR2 LQKENI. The CDR3 is made up of 14 amino acids. CDR3 sequence: CASSPNGFQETQYF. Partial CDR3 DNA: TGTGCCAGCTCACCGAACGGTTTCCAAGAGACC.

As regards this clone: The read gets to within 3 residues of the CDR3 end, and the germline J gene fills in the rest. The chain links TRBV18 to TRBJ2-1; perhaps TRBD1 as D (6 bases). V was trimmed by 6 bases and J by 1 base, leaving 10 bases between them. The CDR3 has 14 amino acids. The germline V gene encodes CDR1 KGHSH and CDR2 LQKENI. CDR3 sequence: CASSLQGSYNEQFF. The part of the CDR3 DNA that was read is TGTGCCAGCTCGCTGCAGGGGTCCTACAATGAG.

As to this clone: The CDR3 extends 3 residues past the end of the read, so its final part is completed from the germline J gene. The chain recombines TRBV5-1 with TRBJ2-5; 9 nucleotides align to TRBD1. CDR1 and CDR2 (germline): SGHRS, YFSETQ. The J segment lost 1 base and the V segment lost 5 bases, leaving 12 bases of the junction unmatched. This CDR3 comprises 17 residues. The part of the CDR3 DNA that was read is TGCGCCAGCAGTTCAACCGGGACAGGGCTTCGCCAAGAGACC. Its protein is CASSSTGTGLRQET. From start to end, the CDR3 is CASSSTGTGLRQETQYF.

Turning to this clone: Read sequence stops 3 residues before the CDR3 end, and the germline J gene provides the missing end. This sequence joins TRBV4-2 and TRBJ2-7; D not resolved. CDR3 length equals 15 residues. Trimming left V 0 bases short and J 0 bases short, with 9 bases between. The germline V gene has CDR1 LGHNA and CDR2 YNFKEQ. CDR3 in amino acids: CASSQDRGPSYEQYF. The CDR3 DNA, read in part, is TGTGCCAGCAGCCAAGATCGAGGTCCCTCCTACGAG.

As regards this clone: The CDR3 goes on 3 residues after the read ends, and that part is filled in from the germline J gene. This chain links TRBV19 with TRBJ2-2, with D possibly matching TRBD2 (6 bases). Trimming left V 3 bases short and J 8 bases short, with 16 bases between. This CDR3 has 15 residues. Germline values: CDR1 LNHDA, CDR2 SQIVND (reference sequence). CDR3 bases read: TGTGCCAGTAGTATGATCGGGGGAAGAAAGGGGGAG. This gives the protein CASSMIGGRKGE. The full CDR3 protein is CASSMIGGRKGELFF. The full variable domain, its missing parts supplied by reference TRBV19 and TRBJ2-2, is DGGITQSPKYLFRKEGQNVTLSCEQNLNHDAMYWYRQDPGQGLRLIYYSQIVNDFQKGDIAEGYSVSREKKESFPLTVTSAQKNPTAFYLCASSMIGGRKGELFFGEGSRLTVL.

Turning to this clone: The read terminates 3 residues ahead of where the CDR3 ends, so the germline J gene completes it. The chain is built from TRBV7-3 and TRBJ2-5; 9 nucleotides align to TRBD1. Unmatched junction bases numbered 2, after V lost 3 bases and J lost 3 bases. Per the germline V gene, CDR1 is SGHTA and CDR2 is FQGTGA. The CDR3 is made up of 14 amino acids. CDR3 protein: CASSFTGGEETQYF. The covered CDR3 bases are TGTGCCAGCAGCTTCACAGGGGGCGAAGAGACC.

A note on this clone: The DNA ends 3 residues before the CDR3 does, and the rest of the CDR3 is filled in from the germline J gene. The V gene is TRBV30, the J gene TRBJ1-4; D not resolved. Germline CDR1 GTSNPN, CDR2 SVGIG (reference sequence). With 3 bases removed from V and 3 bases from J, the gap between germline ends came to 17 bases. The CDR3 consists of 16 residues. The sequenced CDR3 bases are TGTGCCTGGAGCCCCGGGAGGCGCGGGTCTAATGAAAAA. This sequence encodes CAWSPGRRGSNEK. The entire CDR3 is CAWSPGRRGSNEKLFF.

Measured by frequency, this clone is medium-sized. From the germline J gene comes the end of the CDR3, since the read stops 3 residues before it. The V gene is TRBV12-3 or TRBV12-4, the J gene TRBJ1-2; 7 bases align to TRBD1. V lost 6 bases, J lost 2 bases, and 9 bases stayed unmatched. The CDR3 sequence is 15 residues long. CDR3 region: CASSFSDRENYGYTF. The part of the CDR3 DNA that was read is TGTGCCAGCAGCTTCTCCGACAGGGAAAACTATGGC.

The CDR3 is CASSSGSRGSETQYF. The CDR3 bases that were read are TGCGCCAGCAGCTCGGGGTCCAGAGGCTCGGAGACC. The chain couples TRBV5-1 to TRBJ2-5; a possible D gene is TRBD2 (5 bases). The CDR3 extends 3 residues past the end of the read, so its final part is completed from the germline J gene. V was trimmed by 3 bases and J by 5 bases, leaving 17 bases between them. CDR1 is SGHRS and CDR2 is YFSETQ in the germline V gene. CDR3 length equals 15 residues.

Concerning this clone itself: The CDR3 extends 3 residues past the end of the read, so its final part is completed from the germline J gene. The chain couples TRBV6-2 or TRBV6-3 to TRBJ2-1, with 14 nucleotides matching TRBD2. The CDR3 is 15 residues long. V gave up 6 bases and J gave up 7 bases; unmatched junction bases: 5. The germline gives CDR1 MNHEY, CDR2 SVGEGT. The CDR3 sequence is CASRARTSGRNEQFF. CDR3 bases read: TGTGCCAGCAGGGCCAGGACTAGCGGGAGGAATGAG.

Concerning this clone itself: Read sequence stops 3 residues before the CDR3 end, and the germline J gene provides the missing end. The chain has TRBV19 and TRBJ2-5, with 13 bases matching TRBD2. Losses at the gene ends were 2 bases for V and 5 bases for J; bases not matched to a gene: 5. Per germline, CDR1 LNHDA and CDR2 SQIVND (reference sequence). The length of the CDR3 is 16 residues. The sequenced CDR3 bases are TGTGCCAGTAGTATACGACTAGCGGGAGGAGGGGAGACC. Amino acid sequence: CASSIRLAGGGET. The whole CDR3 is CASSIRLAGGGETQYF.

A note on this clone: The read stops 3 residues short of the end of the CDR3; the missing end is completed from the germline J gene. This chain connects TRBV7-2 to TRBJ1-6; D gene ambiguous. V was shortened by 3 bases and J by 7 bases, with 13 bases between the two germline ends. Germline values: CDR1 SGHTA, CDR2 FQGNSA. CDR3 length equals 15 residues. This chain's CDR3 is CASSFPNERNSPLHF. The sequenced CDR3 bases are TGTGCCAGCAGCTTCCCAAATGAGAGGAATTCACCC.

The CDR3 sequence is CASSKDRQETQYF. The CDR3 bases that were read are TGTGCCAGCAGTAAAGACAGACAAGAGACC. The J gene is TRBJ2-5, the V gene TRBV6-1; TRBD1 might be the D (5 bases). The read gets to within 3 residues of the CDR3 end, and the germline J gene fills in the rest. Trimming shortened V by 5 bases and J by 2 bases, and 9 bases separated the two germline ends. The germline CDR1 and CDR2 sequences are MNHNS and SASEGT. There are 13 residues in the CDR3.

The chain's CDR3 is CASRRTSGSDEQFF. Partial CDR3 DNA: TGTGCCAGCAGGAGGACTAGCGGGAGTGATGAG. The rearrangement links TRBV7-2 to TRBJ2-1; 13 bases align to TRBD2. The read ends 3 residues before the CDR3 terminus; that terminus is restored from the germline J gene. Germline values: CDR1 SGHTA, CDR2 FQGNSA. This CDR3 spans 14 amino acids. The junction had 4 bases not matched to a gene; V was cut back by 6 bases and J by 8 bases.

Remarks on this clone: The CDR3 extends 3 residues past the end of the read, so its final part is completed from the germline J gene. The chain recombines TRBV12-3 or TRBV12-4 with TRBJ1-1; D is unresolved. Deletions cut 2 bases from V and 2 bases from J, with 6 bases between. There are 13 residues in the CDR3. The part of the CDR3 DNA that was read is TGTGCCAGCAGTTTATTCTCCAACACTGAA. This codes for CASSLFSNTE. In full, the CDR3 is CASSLFSNTEAFF.

For this clone: Sequencing ends 3 residues short of the CDR3 end; the germline J gene provides the rest. The chain links TRBV5-1 to TRBJ2-5; tentative D call: TRBD1 (5 bases). Between the trimmed V and J ends, which lost 5 bases and 2 bases, there was a span of 10 bases. Germline CDR1 is SGHRS and CDR2 is YFSETQ. This CDR3 has 13 amino acids. CDR3 DNA, as far as it was read: TGCGCCAGCAGGACAGCCTTACAAGAGACC. This encodes CASRTALQET. The full CDR3 sequence reads CASRTALQETQYF.

The CDR3 loop is CASSFSGVDEQYF. The sequenced part of the CDR3 DNA is TGTGCCAGCAGCTTCAGCGGGGTGGACGAG. The chain combines TRBV5-4 with TRBJ2-7, with 7 bases that match TRBD2. The CDR3 end is not reached by the read, which stops 3 residues before it; the germline J gene fills it in. The CDR3 is made up of 13 amino acids. Germline V gives CDR1 SGHNT, CDR2 YYREEE (reference sequence). J was trimmed by 5 bases and V by 2 bases; bases with no gene match: 4. The whole variable domain, remainder taken from reference TRBV5-4 and TRBJ2-7, is ETGVTQSPTHLIKTRGQQVTLRCSSQSGHNTVSWYQQALGQGPQFIFQYYREEENGRGNFPPRFSGLQFPNYSSELNVNALELDDSALYLCASSFSGVDEQYFGPGTRLTVT.

About this clone: The read is 3 residues too short to cover the CDR3 end, so that end is filled in from the germline J gene. The chain is built from TRBV11-2 and TRBJ1-4; weak D call: TRBD1 (5 bases). V lost 0 bases, J lost 0 bases, and 5 bases lay in between. The length of the CDR3 is 15 residues. Germline CDR1 is SGHAT and CDR2 is FQNNGV. The part of the CDR3 DNA that was read is TGTGCCAGCAGCTTAGACAGGGCAACTAATGAAAAA. Translated, it gives CASSLDRATNEK. The CDR3 reads in full as CASSLDRATNEKLFF.

Turning to this clone: The read ends 3 residues shy of where the CDR3 ends; the end is completed using the germline J gene. The genes are TRBV20-1 and TRBJ1-1; TRBD1 is a possible D gene (5 bases). V gave up 6 bases and J gave up 3 bases, with 11 bases separating them. CDR3 length: 12 amino acids. Germline V gene data show CDR1 as DFQATT and CDR2 as SNEGSKA (reference sequence). CDR3 bases read: TGCAGTGCCCCCCGGGGGGACACTGAA. It translates to CSAPRGDTE. The full-length CDR3 reads as CSAPRGDTEAFF.

As concerns this clone: The read falls 3 residues short of the CDR3 end, and the missing part is taken from the germline J gene. The chain combines TRBV7-8 with TRBJ2-1; perhaps TRBD1 as D (6 bases). With 1 base removed from V and 4 bases from J, the gap between germline ends came to 11 bases. The CDR3 covers 15 residues. Looked up from germline, CDR1 is SGHVS and CDR2 is FQNEAQ. CDR3 DNA, as far as it was read: TGTGCCAGCAGCTTAGTCGACAGGAAATACAATGAG. Protein product: CASSLVDRKYNE. The CDR3, in full, reads CASSLVDRKYNEQFF.

Concerning this clone itself: The read ends 3 residues shy of where the CDR3 ends; the end is completed using the germline J gene. The rearrangement links TRBV20-1 to TRBJ2-7, with 8 bases that match TRBD1. Trimming took 3 bases from V and 3 from J; bases not matched to a gene: 7. The germline gives CDR1 DFQATT, CDR2 SNEGSKA (reference sequence). This CDR3 is built from 14 residues. The part of the CDR3 DNA that was read is TGCAGTGCTAGGGGGGGACAGGTCCTCTACGAG. This translates into CSARGGQVLYE. The entire CDR3 is CSARGGQVLYEQYF.